These 19 T cell receptor beta chains were all obtained from the same sample, sequenced in a study of blood T cell repertoires in COVID-19. Repertoires were generated with immunoSEQ multiplex PCR, while TCRdb's copy carries only in-frame clones and drops some. This table has about 180,000 clones, about 84% appearing once. Input material: peripheral blood. The receptors stem from a human donor in a cohort sampled during active COVID-19.

V and J are TRBV4-1 and TRBJ1-6; D call uncertain. Trimming cost V 0 bases and J 9 bases, with 6 bases left between them. Germline assignment: CDR1 MGHRA and CDR2 YSYEKL. The CDR3 totals 13 residues. The CDR3 sequence: CASSQEAGSPLHF. The CDR3, as DNA: TGCGCCAGCAGCCAAGAGGCAGGTTCACCCCTCCACTTT.

This clone has a handful of counts. The chain couples TRBV6-6 to TRBJ1-6, with D uncertain. Germline V lookup: CDR1 MNHNY, CDR2 SVGAGI (reference sequence). Trimming cost V 3 bases and J 9 bases, with 15 bases left between them. The CDR3 contains 15 residues. The CDR3 loop reads CASSYAVENGSPLHF. In nucleotides, the CDR3 is TGTGCCAGCAGTTATGCGGTTGAGAACGGTTCACCCCTCCACTTT.

The V call is TRBV6-5, the J call TRBJ1-2; TRBD1 is a possible D gene (5 bases). Germline CDR1 reads MNHEY; CDR2 reads SVGAGI. The CDR3 consists of 14 residues. V lost 4 bases and J 0 bases, leaving 9 bases between the germline ends. CDR3 nucleotides: TGTGCCAGCAGTTGGGTAGGGGCTAACTATGGCTACACCTTC. Translating gives CASSWVGANYGYTF.

This chain connects TRBV4-1 to TRBJ2-2; the D is unclear. Germline CDR1 reads MGHRA; CDR2 reads YSYEKL. The CDR3 spans 16 residues. The germline V and J ends were trimmed by 0 bases and 4 bases, with 12 bases remaining between them. For the CDR3, the DNA is TGCGCCAGCAGCCAAGATCGAGGAGTCGGCACCGGGGAGCTGTTTTTT. It specifies CASSQDRGVGTGELFF.

The gene calls are TRBV18 and TRBJ1-2; D not certain. The CDR3 loop spans 12 amino acids. V lost 0 bases, J lost 6 bases, and 5 bases lay in between. The germline V gene has CDR1 KGHSH and CDR2 LQKENI. CDR3 region: CASSPPEDGYTF. In nucleotides, the CDR3 is TGTGCCAGCTCACCACCGGAGGATGGCTACACCTTC.

The chain has TRBV5-6 and TRBJ1-1; TRBD1 is a possible D gene (5 bases). The CDR3 is 14 amino acids. The V end was cut by 2 bases, the J end by 2 bases, with 10 bases between. Germline CDR1 and CDR2: SGHDT and YYEEEE. DNA of the CDR3: TGTGCCAGCAGCTTTGGCAGGGCCAACACTGAAGCTTTCTTT. Translating it yields CASSFGRANTEAFF.

The CDR3 region is CASSENRVDEAFF. The CDR3 region has the DNA TGTGCCAGCAGTGAAAACCGAGTAGATGAAGCTTTCTTT. The chain couples TRBV6-1 to TRBJ1-1; D not certain. CDR1 is MNHNS, CDR2 SASEGT, per germline. V lost 2 bases and J lost 7, with 11 bases in between. CDR3 length: 13 residues.

This rearrangement joins TRBV9 to TRBJ1-4; no clear D. Germline values: CDR1 SGDLS, CDR2 YYNGEE. The V end lost 4 bases, the J end lost 0 bases, and 10 bases lay between the germline ends. The length of the CDR3 is 15 residues. CDR3 DNA: TGTGCCAGCAGCCCCTCCGGGACAACTAATGAAAAACTGTTTTTT. Protein product: CASSPSGTTNEKLFF.

The chain uses TRBV7-9 and TRBJ2-6, with a weak D call TRBD1 (6 bases). CDR1 and CDR2 (germline): SEHNR, FQNEAQ (reference sequence). CDR3 length: 16 residues. V lost 5 bases and J 0 bases, leaving 11 bases between the germline ends. This CDR3 reads CASSDPGASGANVLTF. CDR3 nucleotides: TGTGCCAGCAGCGACCCAGGGGCCTCTGGGGCCAACGTCCTGACTTTC.

This clone was picked up a small number of times. The chain recombines TRBV5-1 with TRBJ1-1, with D possibly TRBD1 on 5 matching bases. Deletions cut 4 bases from V and 6 bases from J, with 13 bases between. There are 13 residues in the CDR3. In germline, CDR1 is SGHRS, CDR2 YFSETQ. CDR3 DNA: TGCGCCAGCAGCGTGGGGCTGGGCGCTGAAGCTTTCTTT. Translation gives CASSVGLGAEAFF.

The rearrangement links TRBV6-5 to TRBJ1-1; the match to TRBD1 covers 8 bases. Germline assignment: CDR1 MNHEY and CDR2 SVGAGI. Trimming cost V 6 bases and J 3 bases; bases outside gene matches: 6. The length of the CDR3 is 14 residues. CDR3 sequence (DNA): TGTGCCAGCAGGGTGGACAGGGAGGACACTGAAGCTTTCTTT. Amino acid sequence: CASRVDREDTEAFF.

The V gene is TRBV5-1, the J gene TRBJ1-1; TRBD1 matches 7 bases. V shed 4 bases, J shed 2 bases, and the junction held 2 bases outside the gene matches. The CDR3 is made up of 13 amino acids. Germline assignment: CDR1 SGHRS and CDR2 YFSETQ. The CDR3 loop reads CASSDRVNTEAFF. CDR3 in DNA: TGCGCCAGCAGCGACAGGGTCAACACTGAAGCTTTCTTT.

The gene calls are TRBV10-3 and TRBJ1-2, with TRBD1 matching over 7 bases. After removal of 6 bases from V and 2 bases from J, the junction contained 9 bases not matched to a gene. Per germline, CDR1 ENHRY and CDR2 SYGVKD. This CDR3 spans 15 amino acids. The CDR3 region is CAIRPGTDWNYGYTF. CDR3 coding DNA: TGTGCCATCAGGCCAGGGACAGACTGGAACTATGGCTACACCTTC.

Here the CDR3 reads CASSVRGTPYNEQFF. CDR3 DNA: TGTGCCAGCAGCGTACGCGGAACCCCCTACAATGAGCAGTTCTTC. This chain joins TRBV9 and TRBJ2-1; D not resolved. Germline CDR1 is SGDLS and CDR2 is YYNGEE. V gave up 1 base and J gave up 2 bases, with 10 bases separating them. The CDR3 runs to 15 residues. The full variable domain, in which reference TRBV9 and TRBJ2-1 provide the parts outside the CDR3, is DSGVTQTPKHLITATGQRVTLRCSPRSGDLSVYWYQQSLDQGLQFLIQYYNGEERAKGNILERFSAQQFPDLHSELNLSSLELGDSALYFCASSVRGTPYNEQFFGPGTRLTVL.

The chain carries TRBV30 and TRBJ1-5; 9 bases agree with TRBD1. Germline-derived CDR1 and CDR2 are GTSNPN and SVGIG (reference sequence). V was pared by 2 bases and J by 7 bases, with 3 bases of the junction left unmatched. This CDR3 comprises 13 residues. The CDR3 region is CAWSTDRGQPQHF. CDR3 coding DNA: TGTGCCTGGAGTACCGACAGGGGGCAGCCCCAGCATTTT.

The rearrangement uses TRBV2 and TRBJ2-1; tentatively, D is TRBD1 (6 bases). The V end was cut by 7 bases, the J end by 1 base, with 14 bases between. The CDR3 spans 15 residues. CDR1 and CDR2 from the germline V gene are SNHLY and FYNNEI. CDR3 protein: CASTYRERSYNEQFF. As DNA, the CDR3 is TGTGCCAGCACATACAGGGAGCGGTCCTACAATGAGCAGTTCTTC.

The gene calls are TRBV19 and TRBJ2-2; D may be TRBD1 (6 bases). Trimming took off 6 bases at V and 4 bases at J, with 15 bases between the two ends. Germline CDR1 LNHDA, CDR2 SQIVND (reference sequence). CDR3 size: 15 residues. The CDR3 is CASSSGAWGTGELFF. The CDR3 DNA reads TGTGCCAGTAGCTCAGGGGCCTGGGGCACCGGGGAGCTGTTTTTT.

The rearrangement uses TRBV6-1 and TRBJ2-6, with D unresolved. This CDR3 is 17 amino acids long. V lost 2 bases and J 0 bases, leaving 11 bases between the germline ends. The germline V gene encodes CDR1 MNHNS and CDR2 SASEGT. The CDR3 sequence is CASSEFSGTSGANVLTF. The CDR3 nucleotides are TGTGCCAGCAGTGAATTTTCTGGCACCTCTGGGGCCAACGTCCTGACTTTC.

CDR3 amino acids: CATSDGGTAGELFF. The CDR3 DNA reads TGTGCCACCAGTGATGGAGGGACAGCCGGGGAGCTGTTTTTT. This chain links TRBV24-1 with TRBJ2-2; possible D gene TRBD1, 7 bases. V was shortened by 3 bases and J by 6 bases, with 10 bases between the two germline ends. CDR3 length equals 14 residues. Germline lookup yields CDR1 KGHDR and CDR2 SFDVKD.